One sample yielded the 17 T cell receptor beta chains listed below, sequenced in a study of cytomegalovirus exposure and HLA in healthy donors. With 60 Vbeta and 13 Jbeta primers, the PCR was carried out. Sequenced by immunoSEQ multiplex PCR; TCRdb stores in-frame clones only, minus some. The table lists 90,000 to 120,000 clones, around 72% of them singletons. Source material: PBMCs. The source is a male donor in good health and CMV-seropositive.

This clone was found once. The chain couples TRBV11-2 to TRBJ1-1, with D perhaps matching TRBD1 (6 bases). Trimming cost V 0 bases and J 12 bases, with 14 bases left between them. The CDR3 extends over 13 amino acids. Germline CDR1 and CDR2: SGHAT and FQNNGV. The CDR3 nucleotides are TGTGCCAGCAGCTTAGAGGGAACAGGGACGACTTTCTTT. It codes for CASSLEGTGTTFF.

The chain recombines TRBV2 with TRBJ2-2, with a tentative D call TRBD1 (6 bases). The length of the CDR3 is 17 residues. Trimming cost V 2 bases and J 0 bases, with 13 bases left between them. Germline V CDR1 and CDR2: SNHLY, FYNNEI. The CDR3 DNA reads TGTGCCAGCAGTGAATACAGGGTAGCCACGAACACCGGGGAGCTGTTTTTT. This codes for CASSEYRVATNTGELFF.

The gene calls are TRBV6-1 and TRBJ1-1; 11 bases are shared with TRBD1. Germline lookup yields CDR1 MNHNS and CDR2 SASEGT. The CDR3 totals 15 residues. With V trimmed by 8 bases and J by 3 bases, 8 bases remained unmatched. This CDR3 reads CASGTGGGLDTEAFF. The CDR3 DNA sequence: TGTGCCAGCGGGACAGGGGGTGGATTGGACACTGAAGCTTTCTTT.

This clone was found many times. This chain connects TRBV30 to TRBJ1-1; no clear D. CDR3 length equals 11 residues. Germline values: CDR1 GTSNPN, CDR2 SVGIG (reference sequence). V was cut by 8 bases and J by 1 base, with 8 bases left in between. CDR3 in DNA: TGTGCCGGAGAATGGAACACTGAAGCTTTCTTT. This codes for CAGEWNTEAFF.

The chain recombines TRBV7-2 with TRBJ2-6; D not certain. The CDR3 sequence is 15 residues long. V shed 1 base and J shed 1 base, with 5 bases lying between them. CDR1 is SGHTA, CDR2 FQGNSA, per germline. The CDR3 DNA reads as TGTGCCAGCAGCTTAGTCGCGTCTGGGGCCAACGTCCTGACTTTC. This sequence encodes CASSLVASGANVLTF.

This clone is a singleton in its sample. Here the CDR3 DNA reads TGTGCCAGCAGCTTAGCCCGCTCTGGAAACACCATATATTTT. This translates into CASSLARSGNTIYF. The rearrangement links TRBV7-2 to TRBJ1-3; D is ambiguous. This CDR3 has 14 residues. Between the trimmed V and J ends, which lost 0 bases and 0 bases, there was a span of 3 bases. From germline, CDR1 is SGHTA and CDR2 FQGNSA.

The V call is TRBV9, the J call TRBJ2-1, with D possibly TRBD1 on 5 matching bases. The germline V and J ends were trimmed by 3 bases and 0 bases, with 13 bases remaining between them. The germline CDR1 and CDR2 sequences are SGDLS and YYNGEE. CDR3 length equals 16 residues. The CDR3: CASSADRVSSYNEQFF. DNA for the CDR3: TGTGCCAGCAGCGCTGACAGAGTCAGCTCCTACAATGAGCAGTTCTTC.

The chain employs TRBV19 and TRBJ2-6; 7 nucleotides agree with TRBD1. The CDR3 contains 18 residues. CDR1 LNHDA and CDR2 SQIVND come from the germline V gene (reference sequence). V shed 5 bases and J 0 bases; nucleotides not matched to a gene: 10. DNA of the CDR3: TGTGCCAGTAGTGTCTCACAGGGGTCCATCTCTGGGGCCAACGTCCTGACTTTC. Translated, it gives CASSVSQGSISGANVLTF.

The chain joins TRBV21-1 to TRBJ1-1. TRBV21-1 is a documented pseudogene. This CDR3 contains 14 residues. This chain's CDR3 is CASSKWGENTEAFF. The CDR3 coding sequence is TGTGCCAGCAGCAAATGGGGAGAGAACACTGAAGCTTTCTTT.

The gene calls are TRBV29-1 and TRBJ1-1; D unresolved. The V gene lost 0 bases and the J gene lost 7 bases, with 9 bases spanning the gap. The CDR3 sequence is 12 residues long. Per germline, CDR1 SQVTM and CDR2 ANQGSEA. For the CDR3, the DNA is TGCAGCGTTGAAGATCAACTGTGTGAAGCTTTCTTT. Amino acids: CSVEDQLCEAFF.

V and J are TRBV5-4 and TRBJ2-5; the match to TRBD1 covers 9 bases. This CDR3 is 17 amino acids long. Germline V lookup: CDR1 SGHNT, CDR2 YYREEE (reference sequence). Trimming at V came to 3 bases and at J to 4 bases, leaving 13 bases not matched to a gene. As DNA, the CDR3 is TGTGCCAGCAGCTCACCAACCGACAGGGGGGATGGAGAGACCCAGTACTTC. Translation gives CASSSPTDRGDGETQYF.

The rearrangement links TRBV2 to TRBJ1-3; no reliable D call. Trimming stripped 0 bases from V and 0 bases from J, with 9 bases between. Per the germline V gene, CDR1 is SNHLY and CDR2 is FYNNEI. CDR3 length equals 16 residues. CDR3 in amino acids: CASSEAAGYSGNTIYF. CDR3 nucleotide sequence: TGTGCCAGCAGTGAAGCGGCGGGCTACTCTGGAAACACCATATATTTT.

This clone was counted once. The chain joins TRBV2 to TRBJ1-2; 8 bases are a match to TRBD1. The CDR3 is made up of 17 amino acids. CDR1 and CDR2 (germline): SNHLY, FYNNEI. Losses at the gene ends were 2 bases for V and 3 bases for J; bases not matched to a gene: 11. The CDR3, as DNA: TGTGCCAGCAGTGAAAAGGGGGGGCAGGGGGCGGACTATGGCTACACCTTC. Residues: CASSEKGGQGADYGYTF. The variable domain in full, with the rest retrieved from reference TRBV2 and TRBJ1-2, is EPEVTQTPSHQVTQMGQEVILRCVPISNHLYFYWYRQILGQKVEFLVSFYNNEISEKSEIFDDQFSVERPDGSNFTLKIRSTKLEDSAMYFCASSEKGGQGADYGYTFGSGTRLTVV.

This clone was observed a handful of times. V usage is TRBV7-2 and J usage is TRBJ2-5, with a tentative D call TRBD2 (5 bases). Germline lookup yields CDR1 SGHTA and CDR2 FQGNSA. The CDR3 spans 13 residues. V was clipped by 3 bases and J by 5 bases, with 10 bases between them. The CDR3 bases are TGTGCCAGCAGCTTCGGGGTTGGGGAGACCCAGTACTTC. Protein: CASSFGVGETQYF.

The chain employs TRBV9 and TRBJ1-6; 9 positions match TRBD1. Looked up from germline, CDR1 is SGDLS and CDR2 is YYNGEE. J gave up 10 bases and V 6 bases, and 11 bases lay outside the gene matches. The CDR3 is 15 residues long. CDR3 loop: CASNAGGTGPSPLHF. The CDR3 DNA reads as TGTGCCAGCAACGCTGGGGGGACAGGGCCGTCACCCCTCCACTTT. The variable domain in full, with the rest retrieved from reference TRBV9 and TRBJ1-6, is DSGVTQTPKHLITATGQRVTLRCSPRSGDLSVYWYQQSLDQGLQFLIQYYNGEERAKGNILERFSAQQFPDLHSELNLSSLELGDSALYFCASNAGGTGPSPLHFGNGTRLTVT.

J is TRBJ1-2 and V is TRBV4-1, with D unclear. The V and J ends lost 1 base and 3 bases respectively, with 12 bases between them. Germline CDR1 and CDR2: MGHRA and YSYEKL. The CDR3 has 15 residues. CDR3 sequence: CASSQAPSVDYGYTF. DNA for the CDR3: TGCGCCAGCAGCCAAGCCCCCTCAGTGGACTATGGCTACACCTTC.

This clone came up a few times. V usage is TRBV18 and J usage is TRBJ1-1; 7 bases map to TRBD1. J gave up 6 bases and V 1 base, and 5 bases lay outside the gene matches. The CDR3 loop spans 14 amino acids. The germline CDR1 and CDR2 sequences are KGHSH and LQKENI. DNA of the CDR3: TGTGCCAGCTCACCACAGTTCCAGGGGGCTGAAGCTTTCTTT. Its translation: CASSPQFQGAEAFF.